Shown below are 23 T cell receptor beta chains from a single sample sequenced in a study of blood T cells in healthy people across ages. With a J-beta primer mix and a sample-barcoded 5' primer, a second PCR ran 7 to 11 cycles. TCRdb itself ran the 5' RACE reads through MiXCR, one entry per CDR3 protein. The sample has roughly 1.7 million distinct CDR3 sequences; 30% to 35% are singletons. The sample was blood. The source of these receptors is a woman under 40 in good health.

This clonotype occurred once. The chain combines TRBV12-3 or TRBV12-4 with TRBJ1-2; no reliable D call. V was cut by 5 bases and J by 6 bases, with 10 bases left in between. The CDR3 length is 12 residues. The CDR3 DNA is TGTGCCAGCAGTCTCCAGAGAGATGGCTACACCTTC. It encodes CASSLQRDGYTF.

This chain links TRBV6-6 with TRBJ2-7, with D unresolved. Deletions cut 5 bases from V and 2 bases from J, with 13 bases between. The CDR3 runs 14 residues. The germline V gene has CDR1 MNHNY and CDR2 SVGAGI (reference sequence). The CDR3 region has the DNA TGTGCCAGCAGTCACAAGTCGATTCCCTACGAGCAGTACTTC. Its protein product is CASSHKSIPYEQYF.

The chain links TRBV28 to TRBJ2-5; no reliable D call. The CDR3 is 14 residues long. CDR1 MDHEN and CDR2 SYDVKM come from the germline V gene. The V end lost 5 bases, the J end lost 5 bases, and 15 bases lay between the germline ends. The CDR3 nucleotides are TGTGCCAGCAGTCAGGAAAGGAGAGCGGAGACCCAGTACTTC. It translates to CASSQERRAETQYF. Based on the CDR3 plus reference TRBV28 and TRBJ2-5, the full variable domain is DVKVTQSSRYLVKRTGEKVFLECVQDMDHENMFWYRQDPGLGLRLIYFSYDVKMKEKGDIPEGYSVSREKKERFSLILESASTNQTSMYLCASSQERRAETQYFGPGTRLLVL.

This chain links TRBV7-2 with TRBJ2-7; 11 bases are shared with TRBD2. The length of the CDR3 is 15 residues. J gave up 7 bases and V 5 bases, and 10 bases lay outside the gene matches. The germline gives CDR1 SGHTA, CDR2 FQGNSA. This CDR3 is CASSVTSGRVNEQYF. CDR3 coding DNA: TGTGCCAGCAGCGTTACTAGCGGGAGAGTAAATGAGCAGTACTTC.

This clonotype occurred many times. The rearrangement links TRBV4-2 to TRBJ2-5, with 10 bases fitting TRBD2. This CDR3 spans 17 amino acids. Germline-derived CDR1 and CDR2 are LGHNA and YNFKEQ. After removal of 0 bases from V and 7 bases from J, the junction contained 11 bases not matched to a gene. The CDR3 protein is CASSQDRTSGTLGTQYF. The CDR3 region has the DNA TGTGCCAGCAGCCAAGATCGCACTAGCGGGACCCTCGGGACCCAGTACTTC.

This clonotype occurred a few times. This chain joins TRBV4-2 and TRBJ2-1; possibly TRBD2 for D (6 bases). V was trimmed by 0 bases and J by 6 bases, leaving 12 bases between them. CDR1 is LGHNA, CDR2 YNFKEQ, per germline. CDR3 length: 15 amino acids. CDR3 sequence: CASSQEAGWGNEQFF. The CDR3 nucleotides are TGTGCCAGCAGCCAAGAGGCGGGGTGGGGCAATGAGCAGTTCTTC.

With respect to this clonotype: A junction end diverges from the germline sequence, so it may reflect a read error. This chain links TRBV7-3 with TRBJ2-5, with TRBD2 identical over 9 bases. The CDR3 covers 15 residues. Germline assignment: CDR1 SGHTA and CDR2 FQGTGA. CDR3 in amino acids: CARGLTSGWRETLYF. CDR3 nucleotide sequence: TGTGCCAGAGGCCTAACTAGCGGGTGGAGGGAGACCCTGTACTTC.

In its sample, this clonotype was seen a few times. The J gene is TRBJ1-1, the V gene TRBV29-1, with a possible D match to TRBD1 (5 bases). Germline CDR1 reads SQVTM; CDR2 reads ANQGSEA. This CDR3 region has 14 residues. V lost 4 bases to trimming and J lost 4 bases, with 16 bases between them. The CDR3 here is CSVVGWGGGTEAFF. The CDR3 DNA reads as TGCAGCGTTGTAGGTTGGGGGGGAGGCACTGAAGCTTTCTTT.

The gene calls are TRBV4-2 and TRBJ2-1, with TRBD1 identical over 9 bases. Germline CDR1 LGHNA, CDR2 YNFKEQ. J lost 7 bases, V lost 4 bases, and 11 bases had no gene match. This CDR3 has 16 amino acids. The CDR3 sequence is CASSPSTGGDGNEQFF. CDR3 coding DNA: TGTGCCAGCAGCCCCTCGACAGGGGGGGATGGGAATGAGCAGTTCTTC.

The chain joins TRBV3-1 to TRBJ2-1; 9 bases are shared with TRBD2. CDR1 and CDR2 (germline): LGHDT, YNNKEL (reference sequence). The V gene end was trimmed by 4 bases and the J gene end by 7 bases; junction bases not matched to a gene: 5. This CDR3 region has 14 residues. The CDR3 bases are TGTGCCAGCAGCCGGGTAGCGGGAGTTAATGAGCAGTTCTTC. It encodes CASSRVAGVNEQFF.

Comments on this clonotype: A much bigger clone sits one base away, suggesting this may be a read error. The genes are TRBV20-1 and TRBJ2-1; D is unresolved. The CDR3 sequence is 11 residues long. Germline V lookup: CDR1 DFQATT, CDR2 SNEGSKA (reference sequence). The CDR3 spells CSGIMNNERFF. CDR3 sequence (DNA): TGCAGTGGGATCATGAACAATGAGCGGTTCTTC.

V usage is TRBV6-2 or TRBV6-3 and J usage is TRBJ1-5; D gene unclear. V was clipped by 7 bases and J by 8 bases, with 12 bases between them. This CDR3 contains 12 residues. The germline CDR1 and CDR2 sequences are MNHEY and SVGEGT. The CDR3 DNA follows: TGTGCCAGCAAAGACACGACAAAGCCCCAGCATTTT. Residues: CASKDTTKPQHF.

The chain joins TRBV11-2 to TRBJ1-2; a possible D gene is TRBD1 (6 bases). Trimming took off 5 bases at V and 1 base at J, with 14 bases between the two ends. CDR1 is SGHAT, CDR2 FQNNGV, per germline. The CDR3 sequence is 15 residues long. The CDR3 DNA is TGTGCCAGCAGCCCCGGGACACATATTAACTATGGCTACACCTTC. Amino acid sequence: CASSPGTHINYGYTF.

This clonotype was counted only a few times. The chain combines TRBV20-1 with TRBJ2-7, with 8 bases identical to TRBD2. The V and J ends lost 8 bases and 7 bases, in that order; junction bases with no gene match: 13. The germline gives CDR1 DFQATT, CDR2 SNEGSKA (reference sequence). This CDR3 comprises 13 residues. CDR3 DNA sequence: TGCAGTCCCGCCCGGCGACTAGCGAGGGAGCAGTACTTC. This encodes CSPARRLAREQYF.

This clonotype was found many times. V gene TRBV7-2 combines with J gene TRBJ2-3; D is uncertain. CDR1 is SGHTA and CDR2 is FQGNSA in the germline V gene. This CDR3 contains 15 residues. Trimming removed 1 base from V and 4 bases from J, with 12 bases in between. The CDR3 DNA reads TGTGCCAGCAGCTTAGGAGCCCCAGGACCAGATACGCAGTATTTT. This gives the protein CASSLGAPGPDTQYF.

The chain joins TRBV29-1 to TRBJ1-2; D remains unclear. Germline V CDR1 and CDR2: SQVTM, ANQGSEA. The CDR3 has 13 amino acids. This CDR3 is CGALGGGNYGYTF. Here the CDR3 DNA reads TGCGGCGCCCTAGGCGGAGGGAACTATGGCTACACCTTC. The full variable domain, rest sourced from reference TRBV29-1 and TRBJ1-2, is SAVISQKPSRDICQRGTSLTIQCQVDSQVTMMFWYRQQPGQSLTLIATANQGSEATYESGFVIDKFPISRPNLTFSTLTVSNMSPEDSSIYLCGALGGGNYGYTFGSGTRLTVV.

This clonotype has a count of ten or more. The chain uses TRBV29-1 and TRBJ2-3; possibly TRBD2 for D (5 bases). This CDR3 spans 13 amino acids. The V and J ends lost 5 bases and 0 bases respectively, with 9 bases between them. Germline V lookup: CDR1 SQVTM, CDR2 ANQGSEA. This CDR3 is CSVSGASTDTQYF. The CDR3 DNA is TGCAGCGTTAGCGGAGCTAGCACAGATACGCAGTATTTT.

The rearrangement uses TRBV7-2 and TRBJ2-1, with no clear D. Gene TRBJ2-7 matches the end of the DNA better, so the J call may be wrong. This CDR3 is 13 amino acids long. CDR1 SGHTA and CDR2 FQGNSA come from the germline V gene. CDR3 nucleotides: TGTGCCAGCAGCTTAGCCCCTAACAATGAGCAGTACTTC. It is translated as CASSLAPNNEQYF.

This clonotype has at least ten counts. V and J are TRBV20-1 and TRBJ2-3, with 8 bases identical to TRBD1. V trimming: 6 bases; J trimming: 0 bases; junction bases outside the gene matches: 8. The CDR3 is 15 amino acids. The germline CDR1 and CDR2 sequences are DFQATT and SNEGSKA (reference sequence). CDR3: CSAPATGASTDTQYF. The CDR3, as DNA: TGCAGTGCACCAGCGACAGGGGCCAGCACAGATACGCAGTATTTT.

The chain couples TRBV20-1 to TRBJ2-1, with D perhaps given as TRBD1 or TRBD2 (5 bases each). V lost 3 bases and J lost 0, with 12 bases in between. Germline CDR1 reads DFQATT; CDR2 reads SNEGSKA (reference sequence). CDR3 length: 15 residues. In DNA, the CDR3 is TGCAGTGCTAGGCCGGGACGTAGCTCCTACAATGAGCAGTTCTTC. This codes for CSARPGRSSYNEQFF.

This chain links TRBV20-1 with TRBJ2-1, with 10 bases fitting TRBD2. The CDR3 is made up of 14 amino acids. J gave up 7 bases and V 0 bases, and 3 bases lay outside the gene matches. CDR1 DFQATT and CDR2 SNEGSKA come from the germline V gene (reference sequence). The chain's CDR3 is CSARESGRVNEQFF. DNA of the CDR3: TGCAGTGCTAGAGAGAGCGGGAGGGTTAATGAGCAGTTCTTC.

This clonotype was counted between two and nine times. The chain carries TRBV6-6 and TRBJ2-3; 7 bases line up with TRBD1. V lost 6 bases and J lost 3; bases outside the gene matches: 6. The CDR3 consists of 14 residues. From germline, CDR1 is MNHNY and CDR2 SVGAGI (reference sequence). The CDR3 nucleotides are TGTGCCAGCAGGCAGGGGGTATGGACAGATACGCAGTATTTT. It is translated as CASRQGVWTDTQYF.

The chain has TRBV29-1 and TRBJ2-1; 11 bases are a match to TRBD2. The germline V gene has CDR1 SQVTM and CDR2 ANQGSEA. This CDR3 has 15 amino acids. The V gene end was trimmed by 4 bases and the J gene end by 6 bases; junction bases not matched to a gene: 8. The CDR3 region has the DNA TGCAGCGTTGTCGCCGGGACTAGCGGAGGCAATGAGCAGTTCTTC. It encodes CSVVAGTSGGNEQFF.